These 18 T cell receptor beta chains came from one sample sequenced in a study of regulatory T cells in long-lasting Graves disease. Construction of the TCR beta libraries employed iRepertoire HTBI primers in conjunction with Arm-PCR of CDR3 regions. TCRdb re-derived calls from the multiplex PCR reads in MiXCR, one entry per CDR3 protein. This sample yields around 340,000 distinct CDR3 sequences, of which about 20% are seen a single time; less than 30% belongs to the top ten. The time point denotes: persistent/refractory GD, antithyroid drugs over 5 years with positive TRAb. Isolated PBMC RNA provided the starting material for the TCR library. The sequencing used peripheral blood mononuclear cells (PBMCs), collected when the disease was refractory, from a patient treated with antithyroid drugs. The receptors here all came from a female donor with Graves disease.

V usage is TRBV20-1 and J usage is TRBJ1-5; D might be TRBD1 (6 bases). Trimming took 4 bases from V and 4 from J, leaving 17 bases between them. The CDR3 contains 15 residues. In germline, CDR1 is DFQATT, CDR2 SNEGSKA (reference sequence). CDR3 in amino acids: CSAKGGIGWNQPQHF. The CDR3, as DNA: TGCAGTGCTAAGGGGGGTATTGGTTGGAATCAGCCCCAGCATTTT.

This clonotype appeared a single time. The gene calls are TRBV4-1 and TRBJ1-3; D uncertain. Per the germline V gene, CDR1 is MGHRA and CDR2 is YSYEKL. The CDR3 covers 14 residues. Trimming took off 5 bases at V and 0 bases at J, with 8 bases between the two ends. The CDR3 protein is CASSVSGSGNTIYF. The CDR3 DNA reads TGCGCCAGCAGCGTCTCAGGCTCTGGAAACACCATATATTTT.

The sample holds many counts of this clonotype. The chain uses TRBV7-2 and TRBJ2-7; tentatively, D is TRBD2 (6 bases). Germline V lookup: CDR1 SGHTA, CDR2 FQGNSA. Trimming pared 0 bases from V and 3 bases from J, leaving 9 bases between. This CDR3 has 14 amino acids. The CDR3 DNA sequence: TGTGCCAGCAGCTTAGCCGGGGGAGGCTACGAGCAGTACTTC. This encodes CASSLAGGGYEQYF.

This clonotype was found a few times. Its ends do not fully match the called genes, so a read error is possible. The chain employs TRBV2 and TRBJ1-1; perhaps TRBD1 as D (6 bases). Germline V gene sequence: CDR1 SNHLY, CDR2 FYNNEI. This CDR3 spans 12 amino acids. Here the CDR3 reads CVSRTGATEAFF. The DNA for the CDR3 is TGTGTCAGCAGAACGGGGGCCACTGAAGCTTTCTTT.

This clonotype was counted many times. The genes are TRBV2 and TRBJ1-5; D is undetermined. This CDR3 spans 16 amino acids. Germline values: CDR1 SNHLY, CDR2 FYNNEI. Trimming took off 0 bases at V and 0 bases at J, with 9 bases between the two ends. For the CDR3, the DNA is TGTGCCAGCAGTGAAGCGTTTGGGGTTAGCAATCAGCCCCAGCATTTT. This gives the protein CASSEAFGVSNQPQHF.

This clonotype was observed a handful of times. The V gene is TRBV27, the J gene TRBJ1-5, with a weak D call TRBD1 (6 bases). Germline values: CDR1 MNHEY, CDR2 SMNVEV (reference sequence). The CDR3 consists of 15 residues. V shed 6 bases and J shed 3 bases, with 15 bases lying between them. Here the CDR3 reads CASRKLGQLNQPQHF. The CDR3 DNA reads TGTGCCAGCAGAAAACTAGGACAGCTCAATCAGCCCCAGCATTTT.

The sample holds many counts of this clonotype. The chain links TRBV7-2 to TRBJ2-2; D is unresolved. From germline, CDR1 is SGHTA and CDR2 FQGNSA. The CDR3 runs to 16 residues. V lost 0 bases and J 4 bases, leaving 12 bases between the germline ends. This CDR3 is CASSLASRVITGELFF. CDR3 in DNA: TGTGCCAGCAGCTTAGCATCAAGGGTCATCACCGGGGAGCTGTTTTTT.

This clonotype was found a few times. The gene calls are TRBV6-1 and TRBJ2-5, with D maybe TRBD1 (6 bases). This CDR3 has 13 amino acids. The germline V gene encodes CDR1 MNHNS and CDR2 SASEGT. V shed 7 bases and J shed 5 bases, with 14 bases lying between them. The chain's CDR3 is CASTTGSRETQYF. For the CDR3, the DNA is TGTGCCAGCACTACAGGGTCTCGGGAGACCCAGTACTTC.

This rearrangement joins TRBV6-2 or TRBV6-3 to TRBJ2-5, with 8 positions matching TRBD1. The V and J ends lost 5 bases and 2 bases, in that order; junction bases with no gene match: 10. This CDR3 spans 16 amino acids. Germline CDR1 MNHEY, CDR2 SVGEGT. The DNA for the CDR3 is TGTGCCAGCAGTACCTCCGGGACAGGACGACAAGAGACCCAGTACTTC. Translation: CASSTSGTGRQETQYF.

This rearrangement joins TRBV20-1 to TRBJ2-5; 9 nucleotides line up with TRBD1. The V and J ends lost 0 bases and 5 bases, in that order; junction bases with no gene match: 7. The length of the CDR3 is 15 residues. Germline-derived CDR1 and CDR2 are DFQATT and SNEGSKA (reference sequence). The CDR3 sequence: CSARDLDRGLETQYF. CDR3 nucleotide sequence: TGCAGTGCTAGAGATCTAGACAGGGGGTTGGAGACCCAGTACTTC.

V and J are TRBV5-6 and TRBJ1-3, with D maybe TRBD1 (5 bases). The CDR3 loop spans 15 amino acids. V was shortened by 0 bases and J by 0 bases, with 7 bases between the two germline ends. Germline-derived CDR1 and CDR2 are SGHDT and YYEEEE. The CDR3 region is CASSLGTNSGNTIYF. In DNA form, the CDR3 reads TGTGCCAGCAGCTTGGGGACAAACTCTGGAAACACCATATATTTT.

This clonotype showed up many times. The chain uses TRBV2 and TRBJ2-7; the match to TRBD1 covers 9 bases. Germline-derived CDR1 and CDR2 are SNHLY and FYNNEI. The ends lost 3 bases at V and 5 bases at J; junction bases unmatched: 2. The CDR3 consists of 13 residues. This CDR3 is CASSDGTGNEQYF. The CDR3 DNA reads as TGTGCCAGCAGTGATGGGACAGGGAACGAGCAGTACTTC.

This clonotype was detected ten times or more. V is TRBV2 and J is TRBJ1-5; D not resolved. The germline gives CDR1 SNHLY, CDR2 FYNNEI. The CDR3 is 13 amino acids. Trimming left V 6 bases short and J 2 bases short, with 8 bases between. The CDR3 here is CASRREGNQPQHF. CDR3 nucleotides: TGTGCCAGCAGGCGCGAGGGCAATCAGCCCCAGCATTTT.

This clonotype was observed many times. V usage is TRBV15 and J usage is TRBJ2-5; D not certain. CDR1 LNHNV and CDR2 YYDKDF come from the germline V gene (reference sequence). The CDR3 runs to 16 residues. V lost 0 bases and J 5 bases, leaving 16 bases between the germline ends. This CDR3 reads CATSREDWFTGETQYF. As DNA, the CDR3 is TGTGCCACCAGCAGAGAAGACTGGTTTACTGGGGAGACCCAGTACTTC.

About this clonotype: No conserved phenylalanine or tryptophan ends this CDR3, so it is likely a read error. The limits of the CDR3 on the DNA are not certain, so only TCRdb's listed CDR3 is given. The chain is built from TRBV3-1 and TRBJ1-2. Germline-derived CDR1 and CDR2 are LGHDT and YNNKEL (reference sequence). The CDR3 adds up to 13 amino acids, both ends counted. CDR3: CASSQEGGYGHTL.

This clonotype was picked up many times. V is TRBV11-2 and J is TRBJ1-2; weak D call: TRBD1 (6 bases). CDR1 is SGHAT and CDR2 is FQNNGV in the germline V gene. V lost 5 bases and J 4 bases, leaving 11 bases between the germline ends. The CDR3 spans 13 residues. The CDR3 loop is CASSPDSTYGYTF. Written as DNA, the CDR3 is TGTGCCAGCAGCCCGGACAGTACCTATGGCTACACCTTC.

On this clonotype itself: A read error may explain this, as a much larger clone is one base away. This CDR3 fails to terminate in the conserved phenylalanine or tryptophan, so it likely reflects a read error. The chain employs TRBV28 and TRBJ2-7; D is unclear. In germline, CDR1 is MDHEN, CDR2 SYDVKM. The CDR3 is 12 residues long. Trimming pared 7 bases from V and 3 bases from J, leaving 10 bases between. CDR3 DNA sequence: TGTGCCAGCACGGACGTTGGCTACGAGCAGTACCTC. It yields the protein CASTDVGYEQYL.

This clonotype occurred once. Mismatch with germline at one junction end may stem from a read error. The J gene is TRBJ2-7, the V gene TRBV7-3; TRBD1 matches at 9 bases. Germline loops: CDR1 SGHTA, CDR2 FQGTGA. There are 15 residues in the CDR3. The CDR3 loop reads CACSLPGTGSYEQYF. The DNA of the CDR3 is TGTGCCTGCAGCCTTCCCGGGACAGGGTCCTACGAGCAGTACTTC.